This TCR beta chain was identified in a study of molecular identifiers for immune sequencing clone quantification. Findings and caveats of the study: Clones that exceeded 20 RNA copies held over 98% of effector molecules, yet under 1% in naive cells.

A single record per CDR3 protein comes from TCRdb applying MiXCR to the PCR reads. The sample includes around 320,000 distinct CDR3 sequences, 24% of them seen just once. This clonotype was observed at least ten times. What it binds is not known. Libraries of naive CD8 T cells were made from roughly 18,000 to 920,000 sorted cells. They used 10%, 30% or 50% RNA. Naive CD8 T cells were sorted, and the gate applied was CD8+CD4-CCR7+CD45RA+. CDR3 length equals 12 residues. CDR1 is SEHNR, CDR2 FQNEAQ, per germline (reference sequence). Trimming removed 6 bases from V and 7 bases from J, with 13 bases in between.

The sequencing sample was made of naive CD8+ T cells from blood, with Jurkat cell RNA spiked in. Subset meaning: FACS-sorted CD8+CD4-CCR7+CD45RA+ naive T cells. The chain couples TRBV7-9 to TRBJ2-7; D unresolved. This TCR was recovered from a human donor in good health. Some libraries in this study had Jurkat cell RNA spiked in. Here the CDR3 reads CASSSGSGEQYF. The DNA for the CDR3 is TGTGCCAGCAGTTCTGGGTCCGGAGAGCAGTACTTC.